This T cell receptor beta chain was profiled in a study of HIV-infected patients and healthy controls. The V and J ends lost 6 bases and 3 bases, in that order; junction bases with no gene match: 4. The CDR3 contains 12 residues. In germline, CDR1 is SQVTM, CDR2 ANQGSEA. This clonotype came up many times. The repertoire came from unfractionated whole blood and reflected all unsorted peripheral T cells. cDNA was made from about 500 ng RNA using alpha and beta constant primers. Separate chain-specific third strand synthesis with multiplexing indices produced the alpha and beta libraries. TCRdb re-called the 5' RACE reads with MiXCR, one entry per CDR3 protein. The sample records roughly 22,000 distinct CDR3 sequences, 7.5% to 10% being singletons.

The origin of this receptor is an adult in good health. The genes are TRBV29-1 and TRBJ1-1; 7 bases map to TRBD1. The sequenced sample consisted of blood. The CDR3 DNA reads TGCAGCGTAGCGGGACAGTACACTGAAGCTTTCTTT. Its protein product is CSVAGQYTEAFF.